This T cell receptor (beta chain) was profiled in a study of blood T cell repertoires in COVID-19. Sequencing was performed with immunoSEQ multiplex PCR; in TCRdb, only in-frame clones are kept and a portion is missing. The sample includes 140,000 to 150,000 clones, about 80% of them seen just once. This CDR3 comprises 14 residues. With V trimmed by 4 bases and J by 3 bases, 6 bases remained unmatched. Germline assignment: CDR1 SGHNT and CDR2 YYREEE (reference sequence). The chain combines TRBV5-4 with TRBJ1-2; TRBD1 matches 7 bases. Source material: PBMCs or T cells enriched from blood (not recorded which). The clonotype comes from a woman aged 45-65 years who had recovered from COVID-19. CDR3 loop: CASSEGAADYGYTF. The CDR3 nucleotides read TGTGCCAGCAGCGAGGGGGCAGCTGACTATGGCTACACCTTC.